The 27 T cell receptor beta chains below all came from one sample that was sequenced in a study of post-analysis software for immune sequencing data. Study-level findings and limits: Compared with controls, patients had more of about 5 TRBV segments, including TRBV5-6, TRBV5-1 and TRBV20-1.

The TCR beta cDNA libraries carried unique molecular identifiers. TCRdb used MiXCR to reprocess the PCR reads, holding one entry per CDR3 protein. The sample gives over 300,000 distinct CDR3 sequences, approximately 38% of which show up once; over 10% is in the top ten. Their antigens remain unidentified. Sequencing was performed on blood. Receptor source: a girl between 5 and 17 years old with multiple sclerosis.

This clonotype was picked up a small number of times. The chain links TRBV6-5 to TRBJ1-2; unclear D gene. Deletions cut 6 bases from V and 10 bases from J, with 24 bases between. CDR3 size: 15 residues. Germline lookup yields CDR1 MNHEY and CDR2 SVGAGI. The DNA for the CDR3 is TGTGCCAGCAGGATTACGGCGGGTGGAAGGCTGGACTACACCTTC. Protein sequence: CASRITAGGRLDYTF.

This clonotype has more than one count but fewer than ten. This rearrangement joins TRBV12-3 or TRBV12-4 to TRBJ1-1, with 7 bases lining up with TRBD1. CDR3 length: 15 amino acids. The J segment lost 3 bases and the V segment lost 4 bases, leaving 8 bases of the junction unmatched. CDR3 nucleotide sequence: TGTGCCAGCAGTTCCCCGACAGGGCATGACACTGAAGCTTTCTTT. The encoded protein is CASSSPTGHDTEAFF.

In this sample, this clonotype turned up a few times. This rearrangement joins TRBV7-6 to TRBJ2-3; D is undetermined. The germline V gene encodes CDR1 SGHVS and CDR2 FNYEAQ. The CDR3 has 16 residues. V was cut by 0 bases and J by 0 bases, with 10 bases left in between. CDR3 amino acids: CASSLAATRSTDTQYF. CDR3 nucleotide sequence: TGTGCCAGCAGCTTAGCGGCTACGAGAAGCACAGATACGCAGTATTTT.

The table lists this clonotype with a few counts. The chain has TRBV6-2 or TRBV6-3 and TRBJ2-1; tentative D call: TRBD1 (5 bases). This CDR3 contains 13 residues. The V end was cut by 8 bases, the J end by 10 bases, with 18 bases between. CDR1 is MNHEY, CDR2 SVGEGT, per germline. CDR3 sequence (DNA): TGTGCCAGCGACTTTAGGGCCCAGGGAGAGCAGTTCTTC. Its translation is CASDFRAQGEQFF.

This clonotype has just a few counts. The chain carries TRBV2 and TRBJ2-5; D not certain. The germline V gene encodes CDR1 SNHLY and CDR2 FYNNEI. V dropped 4 bases and J dropped 4 bases, with 4 bases sitting between them. The CDR3 is 11 amino acids. CDR3 nucleotide sequence: TGTGCCAGCAGTGGTGTAGAGACCCAGTACTTC. Protein: CASSGVETQYF. Combining the CDR3 with reference TRBV2 and TRBJ2-5 gives the whole variable domain EPEVTQTPSHQVTQMGQEVILRCVPISNHLYFYWYRQILGQKVEFLVSFYNNEISEKSEIFDDQFSVERPDGSNFTLKIRSTKLEDSAMYFCASSGVETQYFGPGTRLLVL.

There are a few counts of this clonotype. The chain couples TRBV7-2 to TRBJ1-2; 11 nucleotides line up with TRBD1. This CDR3 has 15 residues. The germline V gene has CDR1 SGHTA and CDR2 FQGNSA. V shed 6 bases and J 2 bases; nucleotides not matched to a gene: 5. This CDR3 reads CASSHGQGANYGYTF. CDR3 nucleotide sequence: TGTGCCAGCAGTCATGGACAGGGGGCCAACTATGGCTACACCTTC. The complete variable domain, with remaining parts taken from reference TRBV7-2 and TRBJ1-2, reads GAGVSQSPSNKVTEKGKDVELRCDPISGHTALYWYRQSLGQGLEFLIYFQGNSAPDKSGLPSDRFSAERTGGSVSTLTIQRTQQEDSAVYLCASSHGQGANYGYTFGSGTRLTVV.

The sample holds many counts of this clonotype. V is TRBV7-2 and J is TRBJ2-7; no clear D gene. V lost 3 bases and J 3 bases, leaving 9 bases between the germline ends. Per germline, CDR1 SGHTA and CDR2 FQGNSA. The length of the CDR3 is 13 residues. CDR3 amino acids: CASSFGLSYEQYF. CDR3 coding DNA: TGTGCCAGCAGCTTCGGGTTGAGCTACGAGCAGTACTTC.

The V call is TRBV7-6, the J call TRBJ1-2, with TRBD1 identical over 9 bases. V shed 3 bases and J 7 bases; nucleotides not matched to a gene: 6. This CDR3 is 14 amino acids long. CDR1 SGHVS and CDR2 FNYEAQ come from the germline V gene. In DNA, the CDR3 is TGTGCCAGCAGCTTGACAGGGGGGGACTCTGGCTACACCTTC. This translates into CASSLTGGDSGYTF.

V and J are TRBV4-1 and TRBJ2-6, with D perhaps assigned TRBD1 or TRBD2 (5 bases each). The CDR3 consists of 19 residues. Germline CDR1 reads MGHRA; CDR2 reads YSYEKL. V was trimmed by 5 bases and J by 0 bases, leaving 20 bases between them. The CDR3 loop reads CASSERGATLFSGANVLTF. In nucleotides, the CDR3 is TGCGCCAGCAGCGAAAGGGGAGCCACACTCTTCTCTGGGGCCAACGTCCTGACTTTC.

This clonotype was seen only a few times. V gene TRBV29-1 combines with J gene TRBJ1-4, with 9 bases fitting TRBD1. CDR1 and CDR2 from the germline V gene are SQVTM and ANQGSEA. The V and J ends lost 7 bases and 5 bases, in that order; junction bases with no gene match: 8. The CDR3 has 14 amino acids. The CDR3 DNA is TGCAGCGCAAGGGACAGGGAAACCAATGAAAAACTGTTTTTT. Amino acids: CSARDRETNEKLFF.

This clonotype was counted a few times. V is TRBV4-1 and J is TRBJ1-4; no definite D call. CDR1 is MGHRA, CDR2 YSYEKL, per germline. This CDR3 comprises 15 residues. The V and J ends lost 1 base and 7 bases respectively, with 13 bases between them. The CDR3 region is CASSQVQVAAEKLFF. The CDR3 DNA reads TGCGCCAGCAGCCAAGTCCAGGTGGCGGCTGAAAAACTGTTTTTT.

V and J are TRBV7-6 and TRBJ2-1; D is uncertain. CDR1 is SGHVS, CDR2 FNYEAQ, per germline. V was cut by 5 bases and J by 6 bases, with 14 bases left in between. The CDR3 covers 14 residues. The CDR3 sequence is CASSLRVQINEQFF. DNA of the CDR3: TGTGCCAGCAGCCTTAGAGTCCAGATCAATGAGCAGTTCTTC.

This clonotype came up a few times. The chain employs TRBV9 and TRBJ2-7, with 12 bases matching TRBD1. After removal of 3 bases from V and 4 bases from J, the junction contained 5 bases not matched to a gene. There are 15 residues in the CDR3. Germline CDR1 SGDLS, CDR2 YYNGEE. The CDR3 reads CASSEGTGGRYEQYF. The CDR3 DNA reads TGTGCCAGCAGCGAAGGGACAGGGGGCAGATACGAGCAGTACTTC.

The chain is built from TRBV7-2 and TRBJ1-3; the D is unclear. Germline values: CDR1 SGHTA, CDR2 FQGNSA. The length of the CDR3 is 17 residues. V was cut by 7 bases and J by 4 bases, with 23 bases left in between. The CDR3 here is CASNSHGSPFDGNTIYF. In nucleotides, the CDR3 is TGTGCCAGCAATTCCCACGGCAGTCCCTTTGACGGAAACACCATATATTTT.

V usage is TRBV4-1 and J usage is TRBJ2-7; perhaps TRBD2 as D (7 bases). The germline V and J ends were trimmed by 4 bases and 2 bases, with 24 bases remaining between them. CDR1 and CDR2 from the germline V gene are MGHRA and YSYEKL. There are 18 residues in the CDR3. Here the CDR3 reads CASSLIPPVAGATYEQYF. DNA for the CDR3: TGCGCCAGCAGCCTGATCCCGCCCGTGGCGGGGGCCACCTACGAGCAGTACTTC.

This clonotype was picked up a small number of times. V gene TRBV12-3 or TRBV12-4 combines with J gene TRBJ2-7; TRBD1 matches at 8 bases. This CDR3 is 13 amino acids long. The trim removed 5 bases at V and 4 bases at J, leaving 4 bases unmatched. This chain's CDR3 is CASSRDRKYEQYF. The CDR3 DNA sequence: TGTGCCAGCAGTCGGGACAGGAAGTACGAGCAGTACTTC.

The J gene is TRBJ2-3, the V gene TRBV9; the match to TRBD2 covers 9 bases. V was clipped by 4 bases and J by 2 bases; unmatched bases: 8. The CDR3 has 16 residues. CDR1 and CDR2 (germline): SGDLS, YYNGEE. The CDR3 DNA sequence: TGTGCCAGCAGCTTTCGACTAGCGGCTCCCACAGATACGCAGTATTTT. Amino acids: CASSFRLAAPTDTQYF.

The V gene is TRBV7-2, the J gene TRBJ2-3; D is unclear. CDR3 length: 17 amino acids. Germline assignment: CDR1 SGHTA and CDR2 FQGNSA. Trimming took off 5 bases at V and 0 bases at J, with 18 bases between the two ends. CDR3 coding DNA: TGTGCCAGCAGCCAACGTTCTAACGGCCCCAGCACAGATACGCAGTATTTT. Amino acid sequence: CASSQRSNGPSTDTQYF.

This chain links TRBV27 with TRBJ2-3; D gene ambiguous. The CDR3 has 16 residues. Deletions cut 5 bases from V and 4 bases from J, with 19 bases between. Germline assignment: CDR1 MNHEY and CDR2 SMNVEV (reference sequence). The CDR3 here is CASSRGRWAQADTQYF. The CDR3 DNA sequence: TGTGCCAGCAGTCGCGGAAGGTGGGCGCAGGCAGATACGCAGTATTTT.

The V gene is TRBV27, the J gene TRBJ2-3; 10 bases are a match to TRBD1. The CDR3 has 16 residues. Germline trimming cut 6 bases from V and 1 base from J; bases unmatched to any gene: 7. CDR1 and CDR2 from the germline V gene are MNHEY and SMNVEV (reference sequence). This chain's CDR3 is CASRTWGQGRTDTQYF. The DNA for the CDR3 is TGTGCCAGCAGGACGTGGGGACAGGGGCGCACAGATACGCAGTATTTT.

The chain joins TRBV9 to TRBJ2-3; unclear D gene. CDR3 size: 16 residues. V lost 0 bases and J lost 0, with 11 bases in between. CDR1 SGDLS and CDR2 YYNGEE come from the germline V gene. The CDR3, as DNA: TGTGCCAGCAGCGTAGGTCTTAGCCGTAGCACAGATACGCAGTATTTT. It translates to CASSVGLSRSTDTQYF.

This chain connects TRBV5-1 to TRBJ1-2, with no clear D. The ends were cut back, 0 bases at V and 8 bases at J, with 14 bases in the middle. The germline gives CDR1 SGHRS, CDR2 YFSETQ. The CDR3 is 14 amino acids. The CDR3, as DNA: TGCGCCAGCAGCTTGGAAGGAGAGAGGAGCGGCTACACCTTC. Translated, it gives CASSLEGERSGYTF.

The V call is TRBV9, the J call TRBJ2-2; 9 bases align to TRBD1. CDR3 length: 16 amino acids. V shed 4 bases, J shed 4 bases, and the junction held 8 bases outside the gene matches. The germline V gene has CDR1 SGDLS and CDR2 YYNGEE. The CDR3 coding sequence is TGTGCCAGCAGCCCCGGGACAGGGTTTCTCACCGGGGAGCTGTTTTTT. This gives the protein CASSPGTGFLTGELFF.

This clonotype has ten or more counts. J is TRBJ2-7 and V is TRBV7-2; 8 bases match TRBD1. This CDR3 has 14 residues. Germline V gene lookup returns CDR1 SGHTA and CDR2 FQGNSA. The ends lost 1 base at V and 2 bases at J; junction bases unmatched: 1. CDR3 DNA: TGTGCCAGCAGCTTAGGGACAGGGACCTACGAGCAGTACTTC. Encoded protein: CASSLGTGTYEQYF.

This chain joins TRBV27 and TRBJ2-7; possibly TRBD1 or TRBD2 for D (5 bases each). Germline V CDR1 and CDR2: MNHEY, SMNVEV (reference sequence). Trimming shortened V by 3 bases and J by 0 bases, and 12 bases separated the two germline ends. This CDR3 has 15 residues. DNA for the CDR3: TGTGCCAGCAGTTTCGGGGCGAGGGCCTCCTACGAGCAGTACTTC. This gives the protein CASSFGARASYEQYF.

This clonotype was seen only a few times. J is TRBJ2-7 and V is TRBV5-5, with D hard to call. V lost 3 bases and J lost 4, with 14 bases in between. Germline assignment: CDR1 SGHKS and CDR2 YYEKEE (reference sequence). CDR3 length: 14 amino acids. The CDR3 sequence: CASSSPPSRYEQYF. The CDR3 DNA follows: TGTGCCAGCAGCTCGCCCCCTTCCAGGTACGAGCAGTACTTC.

The chain joins TRBV12-3 or TRBV12-4 to TRBJ1-5; no reliable D call. Trimming removed 6 bases from V and 4 bases from J, with 16 bases in between. The CDR3 length is 15 residues. The DNA for the CDR3 is TGTGCCAGCAGGGGCGAAGGGAATCGGAATCAGCCCCAGCATTTT. As protein: CASRGEGNRNQPQHF.